The 6 T cell receptor beta chains presented below share a single source sample, sequenced in a study of blood T cell repertoires in COVID-19. The table came from immunoSEQ multiplex PCR; TCRdb's copy has only in-frame clones and leaves some out. The sample records tens of thousands of clones, 91% being singletons. What was sequenced was peripheral blood. The receptors were sampled from a man between 45 and 60 years old with active COVID-19.

The chain employs TRBV5-1 and TRBJ2-5; maybe TRBD2 (6 bases). In germline, CDR1 is SGHRS, CDR2 YFSETQ. The CDR3 totals 15 residues. Trimming stripped 4 bases from V and 4 bases from J, with 17 bases between. CDR3 protein: CASSPPLTEGETQYF. The CDR3 DNA is TGCGCCAGCAGCCCCCCCCTTACGGAGGGAGAGACCCAGTACTTC.

The chain joins TRBV18 to TRBJ2-3; 7 nucleotides agree with TRBD2. The trim removed 2 bases at V and 3 bases at J, leaving 5 bases unmatched. CDR3 length equals 15 residues. Germline lookup yields CDR1 KGHSH and CDR2 LQKENI. The CDR3 sequence: CASSPGRGRTDTQYF. In nucleotides, the CDR3 is TGTGCCAGCTCACCAGGGCGCGGGAGAACAGATACGCAGTATTTT. Using reference TRBV18 and TRBJ2-3 for the parts outside the CDR3, the full variable domain is NAGVMQNPRHLVRRRGQEARLRCSPMKGHSHVYWYRQLPEEGLKFMVYLQKENIIDESGMPKERFSAEFPKEGPSILRIQQVVRGDSAAYFCASSPGRGRTDTQYFGPGTRLTVL.

This chain joins TRBV30 and TRBJ1-1, with D maybe TRBD1 (5 bases). The germline V and J ends were trimmed by 3 bases and 0 bases, with 8 bases remaining between them. This CDR3 has 13 amino acids. Germline V CDR1 and CDR2: GTSNPN, SVGIG (reference sequence). The CDR3 is CAWRRQMNTEAFF. In nucleotides, the CDR3 is TGTGCCTGGAGGAGACAGATGAACACTGAAGCTTTCTTT.

There are a few counts of this clone. The chain combines TRBV5-4 with TRBJ1-6; D possibly corresponds to TRBD1 (6 bases). Germline-derived CDR1 and CDR2 are SGHNT and YYREEE (reference sequence). Trimming shortened V by 4 bases and J by 7 bases, and 21 bases separated the two germline ends. The CDR3 is 17 amino acids. Written as DNA, the CDR3 is TGTGCCAGCAGCCCTGGAGGAGCAGGGGCGAAAAATTCACCCCTCCACTTT. As protein: CASSPGGAGAKNSPLHF.

This chain uses TRBV2 with TRBJ2-1; TRBD2 agrees at 7 bases. The V gene's germline CDR1 is SNHLY and CDR2 FYNNEI. Trimming took 8 bases from V and 10 from J; bases not matched to a gene: 5. The CDR3 length is 11 residues. The CDR3 sequence is CASLREREQFF. CDR3 sequence (DNA): TGTGCCAGCTTGCGGGAGCGAGAGCAGTTCTTC.

This clone was seen once. The chain uses TRBV7-6 and TRBJ1-1; possibly TRBD1 for D (5 bases). The CDR3 length is 15 residues. V lost 2 bases, J lost 0 bases, and 10 bases lay in between. Germline V gives CDR1 SGHVS, CDR2 FNYEAQ. The DNA for the CDR3 is TGTGCCAGCAGCTTATGGACAACCATGAACACTGAAGCTTTCTTT. This gives the protein CASSLWTTMNTEAFF.